Listed below are T cell receptor beta chains from one sample, sequenced in a study of blood T cell repertoires in COVID-19. Clones were sequenced by immunoSEQ multiplex PCR, and TCRdb holds only the in-frame ones, with some missing. The sample has approximately 75,000 clones, about 74% seen once. The specimen sequenced was peripheral blood. Receptors originate from a human donor with acute or convalescent COVID-19. The donor label of this sample is uncertain. Each CDR3 is given with its conserved first and last residue. A D gene is named only where the DNA matches it firmly. Rows give clone size only sometimes, using once, few, many, or a class for an expanded clone.

TRBV29-1	TRBJ1-1	.	TRBD1	TGCAGCGTTAATGGACAGGGAGGAACTGAAGCTTTCTTT	CSVNGQGGTEAFF
TRBV2	TRBJ2-3	.	TRBD2	TGTGCCAGCTTGGGACTAGCGGGTGGGGCAGATACGCAGTATTTT	CASLGLAGGADTQYF
TRBV18	TRBJ2-2	.	TRBD1	TGTGCCAGCTCTTCGGACAGGAGCACCGGGGAGCTGTTTTTT	CASSSDRSTGELFF
TRBV3-1/TRBV3-2	TRBJ2-1	.	TRBD2	TGTGCCAGCAGCCAAGGGGTGGCGGGAGGGCCGTACAATGAGCAGTTCTTC	CASSQGVAGGPYNEQFF
TRBV7-9	TRBJ2-1	.	TRBD2	TGTGCCAGCAGCTTAGTCTTGGGACTAGCGGGAGGCAATGAGCAGTTCTTC	CASSLVLGLAGGNEQFF
TRBV28	TRBJ2-1	few	TRBD1	TGTGCCAGCAGTCGACTCCTCTCCGACAGGGGAGTAGACAATGAGCAGTTCTTC	CASSRLLSDRGVDNEQFF
TRBV5-8	TRBJ2-5	once	TRBD2	TGTGCCAGCAGCTTGAGGCTAGCGGGAGGATCAGAGACCCAGTACTTC	CASSLRLAGGSETQYF
TRBV24-1	TRBJ2-4	.	.	TGTGCCACCAGTGATTCCGGGTTGGAGGAAAACATTCAGTACTTC	CATSDSGLEENIQYF
TRBV11-3	TRBJ2-2	once	.	TGTGCCAGCAGCTTACGGGATCCCGGGGAGCTGTTTTTT	CASSLRDPGELFF
TRBV7-3	TRBJ1-3	.	TRBD1	TGTGCCAGCAGCTTACAGGGGACAGGGACCGGAAACACCATATATTTT	CASSLQGTGTGNTIYF
TRBV2	TRBJ1-6	few	.	TGTGCCAGCTGGGGGGGAAATAGCGGTAATTCACCCCTCCACTTT	CASWGGNSGNSPLHF
TRBV4-1	TRBJ2-7	.	.	TGCGCCAGCAGCCAAGCACAACAGGCGCTCTACGAGCAGTACTTC	CASSQAQQALYEQYF
TRBV28	TRBJ2-1	.	TRBD2	TGTGCCACGGGGGGGAACTCCTACAATGAGCAGTTCTTC	CATGGNSYNEQFF
TRBV2	TRBJ2-1	.	.	TGTGCCAGCACGCCCTCTATAGCCAGTGAGCAGTTCTTC	CASTPSIASEQFF
TRBV11-2	TRBJ2-2	once	.	TGTGCCAGCAGCCCCCAGGGAACCGGGGAGCTGTTTTTT	CASSPQGTGELFF
TRBV7-7	TRBJ2-1	once	TRBD1	TGTGCTAGCAGCCCAGGGGGTGGCTCCTACAATGAGCAGTTCTTC	CASSPGGGSYNEQFF
TRBV19	TRBJ2-2	.	TRBD2	TGTGCCTCAAAAGCGGGAGGGTCCACCGGGGAGCTGTTTTTT	CASKAGGSTGELFF
TRBV24-1	TRBJ2-1	few	TRBD2	TGTGCCACCAGTGATGGCGGGAGGGCGGATGAGCAGTTCTTC	CATSDGGRADEQFF
TRBV7-9	TRBJ2-3	once	TRBD1	TGTGCCAGCAGGGGGGACAGTTCAGATACGCAGTATTTT	CASRGDSSDTQYF
TRBV3-1/TRBV3-2	TRBJ2-1	.	TRBD2	TGTGCCAGCAGCCAAGCAGCGGGGAAGTTCTTC	CASSQAAGKFF
TRBV28	TRBJ1-5	.	.	TGTGCCAGCAGTTTGTTCAGTAGCAATCAGCCCCAGCATTTT	CASSLFSSNQPQHF
TRBV4-1	TRBJ1-5	.	.	TGCGCCAGCAGCCAAGATGGGGAGCGATATAGCAATCAGCCCCAGCATTTT	CASSQDGERYSNQPQHF
TRBV11-3	TRBJ2-1	.	.	TGTGCCAGCAGCTTGGGGGGTCCGAGCTCCTACAATGAGCAGTTCTTC	CASSLGGPSSYNEQFF
TRBV5-6	TRBJ1-2	.	TRBD1	TGTGCCAGCAGCGTGGACAGGGCCCAAGGCTACACCTTC	CASSVDRAQGYTF
TRBV2	TRBJ1-3	.	.	TGTGCCAGCAGTCGTTCTGGAAACACCATATATTTT	CASSRSGNTIYF
TRBV18	TRBJ1-2	.	TRBD1	TGTGCCAGCTCACTTGGGACAGGGACGGACTATGGCTACACCTTC	CASSLGTGTDYGYTF
TRBV7-6	TRBJ2-2	.	TRBD2	TGTGCCAGCAGTCGAGAGCGGGGGGGTAACACCGGGGAGCTGTTTTTT	CASSRERGGNTGELFF
TRBV30	TRBJ2-7	.	TRBD1	TGTGCCTGGAGTGTAACAGGGGGCTACGAGCAGTACTTC	CAWSVTGGYEQYF
TRBV7-2	TRBJ2-5	.	.	TGTGCCAGCAGCCTCCAGGCGGGAGAGACCCAGTACTTC	CASSLQAGETQYF
TRBV7-3	TRBJ2-1	.	TRBD2	TGTGCCAGCAGCTTGGCCGGGACTAGCGGGTATGAGCAGTTCTTC	CASSLAGTSGYEQFF
TRBV29-1	TRBJ2-1	.	.	TGCAGCGTGGTTAGATACAATGAGCAGTTCTTC	CSVVRYNEQFF
TRBV21-1	TRBJ2-2	.	.	TGTGCCAGCAATAGCGGGAGGGCCCCCACCGGGGAGCTGTTTTTT	CASNSGRAPTGELFF
TRBV30	TRBJ2-7	.	.	TGTGCCTGGAGTCCTTCAGGATACGAGCAGTACTTC	CAWSPSGYEQYF
TRBV2	TRBJ2-1	.	TRBD1	TGTGCCAGCAGTGGGGACAGGGTGGGATACAATGAGCAGTTCTTC	CASSGDRVGYNEQFF
TRBV29-1	TRBJ1-1	few	.	TGCAGCGTTACAGGGACACCCACTGAAGCTTTCTTT	CSVTGTPTEAFF
TRBV4-2	TRBJ2-1	.	TRBD1	TGTGCCAGCAGCCAAGGGGACAGAGCCTACAATGAGCAGTTCTTC	CASSQGDRAYNEQFF
TRBV21-1	TRBJ2-5	.	.	TGTGCCAGCAGCAAACGGTGCCGTACCAAAGAGACCCAGTACTTC	CASSKRCRTKETQYF
TRBV7-8	TRBJ2-7	.	TRBD2	TGTGCCAGCAGCTTAGCGGGGACTAGCGGGAGGGCCGCATACGAGCAGTACTTC	CASSLAGTSGRAAYEQYF
TRBV7-2	TRBJ2-7	.	TRBD2	TGTGCCAGCAGCTTAGTGGCTAGCGGGAAACTCTACGAGCAGTACTTC	CASSLVASGKLYEQYF
TRBV11-2	TRBJ2-2	.	.	TGTGCCAGCAGCTTACGGGAACAGCCGAACACCGGGGAGCTGTTTTTT	CASSLREQPNTGELFF
TRBV7-6	TRBJ2-1	.	TRBD1	TGTGCCAGCAGCCGGCCCGGACAGGGGTTTAATGAGCAGTTCTTC	CASSRPGQGFNEQFF
TRBV11-2	TRBJ2-6	once	.	TGTGCCAGCAGCTTTCCAGGCACACGGTCTGGGGCCAACGTCCTGACTTTC	CASSFPGTRSGANVLTF
TRBV5-1	TRBJ1-5	.	TRBD1	TGCGCCAGCAGCCAGGGGACAGGGGGCAATCAGCCCCAGCATTTT	CASSQGTGGNQPQHF
TRBV10-3	TRBJ1-5	.	.	TGTGCCATCGCGAGGGAGAGCAATCAGCCCCAGCATTTT	CAIARESNQPQHF
TRBV18	TRBJ1-6	once	.	TGTGCCAGCTCACCAGATAGTACTAATTCACCCCTCCACTTT	CASSPDSTNSPLHF
TRBV28	TRBJ2-1	.	.	TGTGCCGCGCGGGCAGTTGACAATGAGCAGTTCTTC	CAARAVDNEQFF
TRBV6-1	TRBJ1-3	.	TRBD1	TGTGCCAGCAGTGAACGGGGACAGGGGGCGATTTCTGGAAACACCATATATTTT	CASSERGQGAISGNTIYF
TRBV6-5	TRBJ2-1	few	TRBD2	TGTGCCAGCAAGGGACTAGCGAACTACAATGAGCAGTTCTTC	CASKGLANYNEQFF
TRBV4-1	TRBJ2-1	.	.	TGCGCCAGCAGCCAAGAGCCAGGGGCCTACAATGAGCAGTTCTTC	CASSQEPGAYNEQFF
TRBV7-2	TRBJ2-7	.	.	TGTGCCAGCCTCGAGGGACCTGGAGGGCTTGCCTACGAGCAGTACTTC	CASLEGPGGLAYEQYF
TRBV28	TRBJ1-6	.	TRBD1	TGTGCCAGCACCCGGGACAGGCCTTCCAATTCACCCCTCCACTTT	CASTRDRPSNSPLHF
TRBV6-2/TRBV6-3	TRBJ1-2	.	TRBD1	TGTGCCAGCAGCTCCCCGGACAGGGGATGGCATGGCTACACCTTC	CASSSPDRGWHGYTF
TRBV5-1	TRBJ2-5	.	TRBD2	TGCGCCAGCAGCCACCAACTAGCGGGAGAAGGGGAGACCCAGTACTTC	CASSHQLAGEGETQYF
TRBV6-5	TRBJ1-2	.	.	TGTGCCAGCAGTTTAACGACAGCTTTCTATGGCTACACCTTC	CASSLTTAFYGYTF